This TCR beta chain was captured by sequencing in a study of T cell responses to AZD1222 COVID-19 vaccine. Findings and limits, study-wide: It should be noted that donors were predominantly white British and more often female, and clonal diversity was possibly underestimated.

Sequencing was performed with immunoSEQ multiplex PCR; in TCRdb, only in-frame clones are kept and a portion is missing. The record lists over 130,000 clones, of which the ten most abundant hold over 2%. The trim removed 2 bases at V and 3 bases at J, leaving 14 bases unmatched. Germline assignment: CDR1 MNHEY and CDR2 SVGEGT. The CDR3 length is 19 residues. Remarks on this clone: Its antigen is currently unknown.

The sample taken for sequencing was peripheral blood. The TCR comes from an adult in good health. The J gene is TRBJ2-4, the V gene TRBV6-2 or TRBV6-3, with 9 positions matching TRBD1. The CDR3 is CASSYLTLQGADDKNIQYF. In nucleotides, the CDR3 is TGTGCCAGCAGTTACCTCACTCTACAGGGGGCTGACGACAAAAACATTCAGTACTTC.